Listed here are 30 T cell receptor beta chains from one sample, sequenced in a study of somatic mutations in cytotoxic T cells in rheumatoid arthritis. Sequencing was performed with immunoSEQ multiplex PCR; in TCRdb, only in-frame clones are kept and a portion is missing. Among almost 7,500 clones, 74% were seen once, and the ten largest hold 15% to 20%. The sample comprised CD8+ T cells sorted from blood. These receptors all stem from an adult with rheumatoid arthritis.

V and J are TRBV7-9 and TRBJ2-7; no firm D call. Germline V gene data show CDR1 as SEHNR and CDR2 as FQNEAQ (reference sequence). The CDR3 runs 14 residues. Trimming removed 1 base at V and 4 bases at J, with 11 bases between. In nucleotides, the CDR3 is TGTGCCAGCAGCTTAGAGTGGCCCGTTTACGAGCAGTACTTC. As protein: CASSLEWPVYEQYF.

This clone came up a few times. The chain uses TRBV7-9 and TRBJ2-1; D gene uncertain. Germline values: CDR1 SEHNR, CDR2 FQNEAQ (reference sequence). V dropped 4 bases and J dropped 4 bases, with 5 bases sitting between them. The CDR3 has 12 amino acids. The CDR3 DNA reads as TGTGCCAGCAGCTACGGGTACAATGAGCAGTTCTTC. It codes for CASSYGYNEQFF.

The chain joins TRBV5-4 to TRBJ1-3, with D possibly being TRBD1 (5 bases). Germline V gene sequence: CDR1 SGHNT, CDR2 YYREEE (reference sequence). The CDR3 loop spans 15 amino acids. Trimming removed 4 bases from V and 2 bases from J, with 13 bases in between. CDR3 in DNA: TGTGCCAGCAGCCCGGGACGGGGGACTGGAAACACCATATATTTT. Residues: CASSPGRGTGNTIYF.

This chain connects TRBV7-9 to TRBJ2-5; no firm D call. The CDR3 sequence is 16 residues long. Deletions cut 5 bases from V and 3 bases from J, with 19 bases between. Germline V gives CDR1 SEHNR, CDR2 FQNEAQ (reference sequence). CDR3 loop: CASSHKVTAGEETQYF. CDR3 sequence (DNA): TGTGCCAGCAGCCACAAGGTGACTGCCGGTGAAGAGACCCAGTACTTC.

This chain uses TRBV7-9 with TRBJ2-1; TRBD2 matches 8 bases. This CDR3 comprises 15 residues. Trimming removed 5 bases from V and 8 bases from J; junction bases left unmatched: 11. Per germline, CDR1 SEHNR and CDR2 FQNEAQ (reference sequence). CDR3 DNA sequence: TGTGCCAGCAGCCGTAGCGGGATCCTATCTCATGAGCAGTTCTTC. It is translated as CASSRSGILSHEQFF.

The V call is TRBV5-1, the J call TRBJ2-7, with 10 nucleotides matching TRBD2. V shed 2 bases and J 3 bases; nucleotides not matched to a gene: 2. The CDR3 covers 14 residues. In germline, CDR1 is SGHRS, CDR2 YFSETQ. CDR3 loop: CASSFSGRFYEQYF. The DNA of the CDR3 is TGCGCCAGCAGCTTTAGCGGGAGGTTCTACGAGCAGTACTTC. The full variable domain, its missing parts supplied by reference TRBV5-1 and TRBJ2-7, is KAGVTQTPRYLIKTRGQQVTLSCSPISGHRSVSWYQQTPGQGLQFLFEYFSETQRNKGNFPGRFSGRQFSNSRSEMNVSTLELGDSALYLCASSFSGRFYEQYFGPGTRLTVT.

For the CDR3, the DNA is TGTGCCAGCAGCGCCAGGGGGAATGGCTACACCTTC. Its translation is CASSARGNGYTF. The genes are TRBV21-1 and TRBJ1-2; the table's D call, TRBD1, was not checked against the DNA. TRBV21-1 is a pseudogene segment. The length of the CDR3 is 12 residues.

The rearrangement joins TRBV30 to TRBJ2-5; TRBD2 agrees at 7 bases. The V gene's germline CDR1 is GTSNPN and CDR2 SVGIG (reference sequence). The trim removed 5 bases at V and 5 bases at J, leaving 14 bases unmatched. This CDR3 has 15 amino acids. CDR3 sequence: CAWSRSGTVGETQYF. Written as DNA, the CDR3 is TGTGCCTGGTCTCGGAGCGGGACGGTAGGGGAGACCCAGTACTTC.

This chain links TRBV19 with TRBJ2-2; 11 bases are shared with TRBD2. The ends lost 3 bases at V and 6 bases at J; junction bases unmatched: 18. CDR1 is LNHDA, CDR2 SQIVND, per germline (reference sequence). This CDR3 has 20 amino acids. In nucleotides, the CDR3 is TGTGCCAGTAGTATTACGGCGGTAGCGGGAGGGCCTTTCGTGTCCGGGGAGCTGTTTTTT. Protein: CASSITAVAGGPFVSGELFF. The whole variable domain, filled in from reference TRBV19 and TRBJ2-2, reads DGGITQSPKYLFRKEGQNVTLSCEQNLNHDAMYWYRQDPGQGLRLIYYSQIVNDFQKGDIAEGYSVSREKKESFPLTVTSAQKNPTAFYLCASSITAVAGGPFVSGELFFGEGSRLTVL.

This rearrangement joins TRBV25-1 to TRBJ2-2; D is possibly TRBD2 (6 bases). Deletions cut 8 bases from V and 5 bases from J, with 18 bases between. This CDR3 region has 15 residues. Germline V CDR1 and CDR2: MGHDK, SYGVNS. CDR3 region: CASRVGGGLTGELFF. CDR3 coding DNA: TGTGCCAGCCGGGTTGGGGGAGGACTAACCGGGGAGCTGTTTTTT.

The chain couples TRBV4-3 to TRBJ1-2, with D uncertain. From germline, CDR1 is LGHNA and CDR2 YSLEER. V lost 0 bases, J lost 5 bases, and 16 bases lay in between. The CDR3 consists of 16 residues. The CDR3 sequence: CASSQDSSGKIYGYTF. The CDR3 DNA reads TGCGCCAGCAGCCAAGATAGTTCCGGGAAAATTTATGGCTACACCTTC.

This chain uses TRBV11-2 with TRBJ1-6; 9 bases agree with TRBD1. J was trimmed by 2 bases and V by 5 bases; bases with no gene match: 10. This CDR3 has 18 amino acids. Germline lookup yields CDR1 SGHAT and CDR2 FQNNGV. CDR3 region: CASSPTLTGGTYNSPLHF. The CDR3 DNA reads TGTGCCAGCAGCCCGACCTTGACAGGGGGGACCTATAATTCACCCCTCCACTTT.

This chain links TRBV7-8 with TRBJ2-7, with 9 bases identical to TRBD2. V shed 0 bases, J shed 0 bases, and the junction held 3 bases outside the gene matches. Germline CDR1 and CDR2: SGHVS and FQNEAQ. CDR3 size: 16 residues. CDR3 in DNA: TGTGCCAGCAGCTTAGCGAGGGGACTAGCCTCCTACGAGCAGTACTTC. Translating gives CASSLARGLASYEQYF.

The V gene is TRBV21-1, the J gene TRBJ2-4; the table's D call of TRBD1 was not tested on the DNA. TRBV21-1 is a pseudogene. The length of the CDR3 is 14 residues. In DNA, the CDR3 is TGTGCCAGCAGCAAGGGACAGGGAGGGTACATTCAGTACTTC. It encodes CASSKGQGGYIQYF.

The chain recombines TRBV30 with TRBJ2-6; the D gene is possibly TRBD1 (6 bases). Germline V gives CDR1 GTSNPN, CDR2 SVGIG (reference sequence). The CDR3 extends over 14 amino acids. Trimming shortened V by 2 bases and J by 2 bases, and 7 bases separated the two germline ends. This chain's CDR3 is CAWSTGTGANVLTF. As DNA, the CDR3 is TGTGCCTGGAGTACAGGGACTGGGGCCAACGTCCTGACTTTC.

The rearrangement links TRBV4-1 to TRBJ1-1; the D gene is possibly TRBD1 (6 bases). CDR1 MGHRA and CDR2 YSYEKL come from the germline V gene. CDR3 size: 17 residues. V was cut by 1 base and J by 8 bases, with 23 bases left in between. The chain's CDR3 is CASSQGPQGQDRMEAFF. Written as DNA, the CDR3 is TGCGCCAGCAGCCAAGGGCCACAGGGCCAAGATCGAATGGAAGCTTTCTTT.

This clone was recorded a few times. V gene TRBV4-3 combines with J gene TRBJ1-2; D possibly corresponds to TRBD1 (6 bases). The CDR3 totals 14 residues. Germline-derived CDR1 and CDR2 are LGHNA and YSLEER. V lost 1 base and J 4 bases, leaving 10 bases between the germline ends. CDR3 sequence (DNA): TGCGCCAGCAGCCAAGCCGGGGGCGGCTATGGCTACACCTTC. Its translation: CASSQAGGGYGYTF.

The V call is TRBV6-1, the J call TRBJ2-1; 10 nucleotides line up with TRBD1. CDR3 length equals 14 residues. The junction had 8 bases not matched to a gene; V was cut back by 6 bases and J by 9 bases. Per the germline V gene, CDR1 is MNHNS and CDR2 is SASEGT. CDR3 loop: CASRRQGALLEQFF. In nucleotides, the CDR3 is TGTGCCAGCAGGCGACAGGGGGCACTGCTTGAGCAGTTCTTC.

V gene TRBV6-1 combines with J gene TRBJ1-1, with no clear D. The CDR3 consists of 15 residues. V gave up 2 bases and J gave up 0 bases, with 10 bases separating them. From germline, CDR1 is MNHNS and CDR2 SASEGT. DNA for the CDR3: TGTGCCAGCAGTGAACTCTTGAGCTTGAACACTGAAGCTTTCTTT. This encodes CASSELLSLNTEAFF.

CDR3 in amino acids: CASSANRGESGELFF. DNA of the CDR3: TGTGCCAGCAGTGCCAATCGAGGCGAATCCGGGGAGCTGTTTTTT. This chain connects TRBV6-4 to TRBJ2-2; D not resolved. CDR3 length: 15 amino acids. In germline, CDR1 is MRHNA, CDR2 SNTAGT. V lost 4 bases, J lost 6 bases, and 15 bases lay in between.

The chain combines TRBV4-3 with TRBJ1-1; 7 bases line up with TRBD1. Germline V gene lookup returns CDR1 LGHNA and CDR2 YSLEER. Germline trimming cut 2 bases from V and 4 bases from J; bases unmatched to any gene: 7. This CDR3 has 15 residues. CDR3 sequence reads: CASSQYHRGGTEAFF. CDR3 in DNA: TGCGCCAGCAGCCAATATCACAGGGGCGGCACTGAAGCTTTCTTT.

The chain combines TRBV2 with TRBJ2-7; either TRBD1 or TRBD2 may fit D (5 bases each). Germline CDR1 SNHLY, CDR2 FYNNEI. This CDR3 region has 13 residues. Trimming took off 2 bases at V and 6 bases at J, with 11 bases between the two ends. The CDR3 region has the DNA TGTGCCAGCAGTGAACTGGCAGGGACCGAGCAGTACTTC. Protein: CASSELAGTEQYF.

The gene calls are TRBV5-5 and TRBJ1-2; D perhaps matches TRBD1 (6 bases). This CDR3 spans 15 amino acids. In germline, CDR1 is SGHKS, CDR2 YYEKEE (reference sequence). Trimming left V 0 bases short and J 4 bases short, with 13 bases between. The CDR3 DNA follows: TGTGCCAGCAGCTTGGAGCGGACAGTTGTCTATGGCTACACCTTC. It encodes CASSLERTVVYGYTF.

This sequence joins TRBV4-1 and TRBJ2-5; weak D call: TRBD2 (6 bases). V lost 1 base to trimming and J lost 1 base, with 13 bases between them. Germline V CDR1 and CDR2: MGHRA, YSYEKL. The CDR3 totals 16 residues. CDR3: CASSQVGGGGQETQYF. DNA for the CDR3: TGCGCCAGCAGCCAAGTTGGTGGGGGAGGCCAAGAGACCCAGTACTTC.

The chain couples TRBV6-5 to TRBJ1-1, with TRBD1 matching over 7 bases. The length of the CDR3 is 15 residues. J was trimmed by 7 bases and V by 5 bases; bases with no gene match: 13. In germline, CDR1 is MNHEY, CDR2 SVGAGI. CDR3 sequence reads: CASSADRSSWDEAFF. The CDR3 DNA reads TGTGCCAGCAGTGCGGACAGGTCCTCCTGGGATGAAGCTTTCTTT.

V and J are TRBV14 and TRBJ1-5; D remains unclear. This CDR3 region has 20 residues. Germline CDR1 is SGHDN and CDR2 is FVKESK. Trimming took 1 base from V and 3 from J, leaving 25 bases between them. CDR3: CASSQARQPRSGSNNQPQHF. The CDR3 DNA is TGTGCCAGCAGCCAAGCTCGACAACCTCGGTCGGGCTCTAACAATCAGCCCCAGCATTTT.

The J gene is TRBJ2-2, the V gene TRBV6-5; D might be TRBD1 (5 bases). With 0 bases removed from V and 3 bases from J, the gap between germline ends came to 8 bases. This CDR3 has 15 amino acids. Looked up from germline, CDR1 is MNHEY and CDR2 is SVGAGI. The CDR3: CASSYSWGDTGELFF. CDR3 in DNA: TGTGCCAGCAGTTACTCGTGGGGCGACACCGGGGAGCTGTTTTTT.

The table lists this clone with a few counts. The chain recombines TRBV27 with TRBJ2-7; D ambiguous. Trimming pared 3 bases from V and 2 bases from J, leaving 8 bases between. The CDR3 loop spans 13 amino acids. CDR1 MNHEY and CDR2 SMNVEV come from the germline V gene (reference sequence). The CDR3 sequence is CASSFVPAYEQYF. For the CDR3, the DNA is TGTGCCAGCAGTTTTGTCCCCGCCTACGAGCAGTACTTC.

This chain uses TRBV9 with TRBJ1-1, with 9 bases that match TRBD1. Germline CDR1 reads SGDLS; CDR2 reads YYNGEE. This CDR3 is built from 15 residues. The V and J ends lost 3 bases and 6 bases, in that order; junction bases with no gene match: 9. CDR3 sequence (DNA): TGTGCCAGCAGCGGGCCACAGGGGGCGCGATCTGAAGCTTTCTTT. Its translation is CASSGPQGARSEAFF.

This sequence joins TRBV5-1 and TRBJ2-1; 8 bases match TRBD2. The V gene end was trimmed by 7 bases and the J gene end by 8 bases; junction bases not matched to a gene: 8. This CDR3 region has 13 residues. The V gene's germline CDR1 is SGHRS and CDR2 YFSETQ. CDR3 sequence: CASRLAGNYEQFF. The CDR3 bases are TGCGCCAGCCGCCTAGCGGGTAATTATGAGCAGTTCTTC.